These 30 T cell receptor beta chains were sequenced from one sample in a study of CD8 T cells in Susac syndrome. Roughly 0.45 to 1 ug RNA was reverse transcribed with random hexamers. Via MiXCR, TCRdb re-called the immunoSEQ multiplex PCR reads, giving one row per CDR3 protein. The sample includes about 120,000 distinct CDR3 sequences, over 90% of them seen just once. Sequenced sample: CD4+ T cells from PBMCs. The receptors here all came from a human donor in good health.

The V gene is TRBV7-2, the J gene TRBJ1-4; D is ambiguous. Trimming stripped 3 bases from V and 8 bases from J, with 7 bases between. The CDR3 covers 12 residues. In germline, CDR1 is SGHTA, CDR2 FQGNSA. The CDR3 nucleotides read TGTGCCAGCAGCTTCAATGGCGAAAAACTGTTTTTT. Amino acids: CASSFNGEKLFF. The full variable domain, its missing parts supplied by reference TRBV7-2 and TRBJ1-4, is GAGVSQSPSNKVTEKGKDVELRCDPISGHTALYWYRQSLGQGLEFLIYFQGNSAPDKSGLPSDRFSAERTGGSVSTLTIQRTQQEDSAVYLCASSFNGEKLFFGSGTQLSVL.

This clonotype is a singleton in its sample. This chain joins TRBV10-3 and TRBJ2-7; D not resolved. The germline V gene has CDR1 ENHRY and CDR2 SYGVKD. The CDR3 consists of 12 residues. Between the trimmed V and J ends, which lost 9 bases and 1 base, there was a span of 10 bases. In nucleotides, the CDR3 is TGTGCCATTGGACGCGATTCCTACGAGCAGTACTTC. Translating gives CAIGRDSYEQYF.

The chain combines TRBV20-1 with TRBJ1-2; D gene ambiguous. The CDR3 length is 13 residues. Trimming pared 0 bases from V and 5 bases from J, leaving 10 bases between. Germline lookup yields CDR1 DFQATT and CDR2 SNEGSKA (reference sequence). CDR3 DNA: TGCAGTGCTAGAGAAGGCCAGCGATATGGCTACACCTTC. Translating it yields CSAREGQRYGYTF.

This chain connects TRBV18 to TRBJ1-1, with 7 nucleotides matching TRBD1. Germline values: CDR1 KGHSH, CDR2 LQKENI. Losses at the gene ends were 4 bases for V and 5 bases for J; bases not matched to a gene: 4. The CDR3 runs to 13 residues. The CDR3 sequence: CASSRQGETEAFF. The CDR3 region has the DNA TGTGCCAGCTCACGGCAGGGGGAAACTGAAGCTTTCTTT.

V usage is TRBV29-1 and J usage is TRBJ1-5, with 9 bases matching TRBD1. This CDR3 spans 14 amino acids. Trimming at V came to 6 bases and at J to 0 bases, leaving 3 bases not matched to a gene. Germline CDR1 SQVTM, CDR2 ANQGSEA. CDR3 residues: CSVRTGDSNQPQHF. In DNA form, the CDR3 reads TGCAGCGTCCGGACAGGGGATAGCAATCAGCCCCAGCATTTT.

A few counts support this clonotype. The CDR3 reads CAWSVPPGANVLTF. In DNA, the CDR3 is TGTGCCTGGAGTGTACCCCCTGGGGCCAACGTCCTGACTTTC. This rearrangement joins TRBV30 to TRBJ2-6; D is ambiguous. CDR3 size: 14 residues. Trimming pared 0 bases from V and 2 bases from J, leaving 5 bases between. Looked up from germline, CDR1 is GTSNPN and CDR2 is SVGIG (reference sequence).

In its sample, this clonotype was seen a few times. The chain uses TRBV6-5 and TRBJ2-7, with a weak D call TRBD2 (6 bases). This CDR3 spans 14 amino acids. The germline gives CDR1 MNHEY, CDR2 SVGAGI. V gave up 1 base and J gave up 2 bases, with 9 bases separating them. CDR3 amino acids: CASSYLGLPYEQYF. CDR3 sequence (DNA): TGTGCCAGCAGTTACTTGGGACTTCCCTACGAGCAGTACTTC.

V is TRBV6-5 and J is TRBJ2-1; D possibly corresponds to TRBD2 (6 bases). Trimming removed 0 bases from V and 8 bases from J, with 11 bases in between. Germline assignment: CDR1 MNHEY and CDR2 SVGAGI. The CDR3 has 14 residues. CDR3 amino acids: CASSYSVSGYEQFF. In DNA form, the CDR3 reads TGTGCCAGCAGTTACTCGGTTAGCGGCTATGAGCAGTTCTTC.

The chain uses TRBV5-1 and TRBJ2-2; D possibly corresponds to TRBD1 (6 bases). The CDR3 has 17 amino acids. The V and J ends lost 4 bases and 2 bases respectively, with 18 bases between them. CDR1 and CDR2 from the germline V gene are SGHRS and YFSETQ. CDR3 DNA sequence: TGCGCCAGCAGCCCTGGGGGCTGGACAGAAAACACCGGGGAGCTGTTTTTT. Translating gives CASSPGGWTENTGELFF.

The chain employs TRBV9 and TRBJ1-3; a weak D match, TRBD1 (5 bases). Germline V gene data show CDR1 as SGDLS and CDR2 as YYNGEE. The V and J ends lost 3 bases and 0 bases respectively, with 13 bases between them. CDR3 size: 16 residues. The CDR3 loop reads CASSAGRLDSGNTIYF. The CDR3 DNA follows: TGTGCCAGCAGCGCGGGACGTTTGGACTCTGGAAACACCATATATTTT. Together with reference TRBV9 and TRBJ1-3, the CDR3 gives the full variable domain: DSGVTQTPKHLITATGQRVTLRCSPRSGDLSVYWYQQSLDQGLQFLIQYYNGEERAKGNILERFSAQQFPDLHSELNLSSLELGDSALYFCASSAGRLDSGNTIYFGEGSWLTVV.

V is TRBV5-6 and J is TRBJ1-2; the D is unclear. Trimming pared 1 base from V and 0 bases from J, leaving 13 bases between. This CDR3 is built from 16 residues. CDR1 and CDR2 from the germline V gene are SGHDT and YYEEEE. CDR3 nucleotides: TGTGCCAGCAGCTTGCGACAAGCCTTAGCTAACTATGGCTACACCTTC. The encoded protein is CASSLRQALANYGYTF.

J is TRBJ1-4 and V is TRBV5-1, with D perhaps TRBD1 (6 bases). From germline, CDR1 is SGHRS and CDR2 YFSETQ. V shed 0 bases and J shed 1 base, with 7 bases lying between them. This CDR3 has 15 amino acids. CDR3 amino acids: CASSLEGVTNEKLFF. CDR3 coding DNA: TGCGCCAGCAGCTTGGAGGGGGTAACTAATGAAAAACTGTTTTTT.

In DNA, the CDR3 is TGTGCCAGCAGCTTAGCGGTGACCGCTAATGAGCAGTTCTTC. The encoded protein is CASSLAVTANEQFF. The chain is built from TRBV7-9 and TRBJ2-1; D uncertain. V was trimmed by 0 bases and J by 7 bases, leaving 10 bases between them. The CDR3 length is 14 residues. CDR1 SEHNR and CDR2 FQNEAQ come from the germline V gene (reference sequence).

This sequence joins TRBV29-1 and TRBJ2-3; TRBD1 is a possible D gene (6 bases). Germline V gene lookup returns CDR1 SQVTM and CDR2 ANQGSEA. The CDR3 spans 13 residues. V was trimmed by 5 bases and J by 4 bases, leaving 13 bases between them. For the CDR3, the DNA is TGCAGCGTTAGACCAGGGGCGGCAGATACGCAGTATTTT. Translated: CSVRPGAADTQYF.

The V gene is TRBV27, the J gene TRBJ2-1; 8 bases map to TRBD1. Germline CDR1 MNHEY, CDR2 SMNVEV (reference sequence). The CDR3 totals 17 residues. Germline trimming cut 2 bases from V and 6 bases from J; bases unmatched to any gene: 12. The DNA of the CDR3 is TGTGCCAGCAGTTTAGGGGGGATGGACAGGGTGGGCAATGAGCAGTTCTTC. Translation gives CASSLGGMDRVGNEQFF.

This rearrangement joins TRBV6-6 to TRBJ2-1, with TRBD2 matching over 16 bases. V lost 6 bases, J lost 8 bases, and 4 bases stayed unmatched. Germline V CDR1 and CDR2: MNHNY, SVGAGI (reference sequence). The CDR3 extends over 15 amino acids. The CDR3 DNA reads as TGTGCCAGCAGGGGGACTAGCGGGAGGGGGGATGAGCAGTTCTTC. It translates to CASRGTSGRGDEQFF.

V is TRBV5-4 and J is TRBJ2-1; 9 nucleotides align to TRBD2. Per the germline V gene, CDR1 is SGHNT and CDR2 is YYREEE (reference sequence). The CDR3 has 15 amino acids. V lost 4 bases and J lost 5; bases outside the gene matches: 7. CDR3 amino acids: CASSRGGGDNNEQFF. CDR3 sequence (DNA): TGTGCCAGCAGCCGTGGCGGGGGGGACAACAATGAGCAGTTCTTC. Drawing the rest from reference TRBV5-4 and TRBJ2-1, the complete variable domain is ETGVTQSPTHLIKTRGQQVTLRCSSQSGHNTVSWYQQALGQGPQFIFQYYREEENGRGNFPPRFSGLQFPNYSSELNVNALELDDSALYLCASSRGGGDNNEQFFGPGTRLTVL.

V usage is TRBV29-1 and J usage is TRBJ2-2; no clear D gene. With 7 bases removed from V and 1 base from J, the gap between germline ends came to 4 bases. The CDR3 contains 11 residues. CDR1 is SQVTM and CDR2 is ANQGSEA in the germline V gene. CDR3 in DNA: TGCAGCGCCCAGAACACCGGGGAGCTGTTTTTT. Protein sequence: CSAQNTGELFF.

V is TRBV5-1 and J is TRBJ1-1; D not resolved. The CDR3 totals 13 residues. Trimming took 1 base from V and 4 from J, leaving 8 bases between them. CDR1 is SGHRS, CDR2 YFSETQ, per germline. The CDR3 DNA is TGCGCCAGCAGCTTGTATATTGGCACTGAAGCTTTCTTT. Translated: CASSLYIGTEAFF. The full variable domain, with the rest looked up from reference TRBV5-1 and TRBJ1-1, is KAGVTQTPRYLIKTRGQQVTLSCSPISGHRSVSWYQQTPGQGLQFLFEYFSETQRNKGNFPGRFSGRQFSNSRSEMNVSTLELGDSALYLCASSLYIGTEAFFGQGTRLTVV.

This clonotype was detected only once. This rearrangement joins TRBV7-9 to TRBJ2-7, with a possible D match to TRBD1 (5 bases). Germline CDR1 reads SEHNR; CDR2 reads FQNEAQ (reference sequence). V was pared by 5 bases and J by 6 bases, with 17 bases between. The CDR3 is made up of 14 amino acids. The CDR3 reads CASSLATEQGEQYF. The CDR3 coding sequence is TGTGCCAGCAGCCTCGCAACAGAGCAGGGCGAGCAGTACTTC.

The gene calls are TRBV7-2 and TRBJ2-5; the D gene is possibly TRBD2 (5 bases). From germline, CDR1 is SGHTA and CDR2 FQGNSA. The CDR3 is 14 amino acids. The ends were cut back, 4 bases at V and 5 bases at J, with 14 bases in the middle. The CDR3 loop is CASSSPEGGETQYF. DNA of the CDR3: TGTGCCAGCAGCTCCCCCGAGGGCGGTGAGACCCAGTACTTC.

The V and J genes are TRBV4-3 and TRBJ2-5; D is uncertain. Germline assignment: CDR1 LGHNA and CDR2 YSLEER. The CDR3 covers 13 residues. V lost 0 bases to trimming and J lost 2 bases, with 4 bases between them. The CDR3 coding sequence is TGCGCCAGCAGCCAAGATTCGCAAGAGACCCAGTACTTC. It codes for CASSQDSQETQYF.

The V and J genes are TRBV28 and TRBJ1-2; weak D call: TRBD1 (6 bases). The CDR3 has 13 residues. Germline V gene data show CDR1 as MDHEN and CDR2 as SYDVKM. The V gene lost 4 bases and the J gene lost 0 bases, with 6 bases spanning the gap. The CDR3: CASSWTANYGYTF. For the CDR3, the DNA is TGTGCCAGCAGTTGGACAGCTAACTATGGCTACACCTTC.

The chain is built from TRBV3-1 and TRBJ2-1; 11 bases are shared with TRBD2. This CDR3 spans 15 amino acids. The trim removed 7 bases at V and 4 bases at J, leaving 6 bases unmatched. Germline V gives CDR1 LGHDT, CDR2 YNNKEL (reference sequence). CDR3 sequence (DNA): TGTGCCAGCACCAGGACTAGCGGGCTATACAATGAGCAGTTCTTC. As protein: CASTRTSGLYNEQFF.

The sample holds a few counts of this clonotype. The chain recombines TRBV11-1 with TRBJ2-2; possibly TRBD1 for D (5 bases). The CDR3 runs 16 residues. V shed 5 bases and J shed 0 bases, with 13 bases lying between them. CDR1 and CDR2 (germline): SGHAT, FQDESV (reference sequence). The CDR3 DNA sequence: TGTGCCAGCAGCCTGGGGCGTCTGGCGAACACCGGGGAGCTGTTTTTT. Residues: CASSLGRLANTGELFF.

This chain links TRBV19 with TRBJ1-2; 8 bases agree with TRBD1. J was trimmed by 0 bases and V by 6 bases; bases with no gene match: 9. The CDR3 has 16 residues. CDR1 LNHDA and CDR2 SQIVND come from the germline V gene (reference sequence). The CDR3 nucleotides read TGTGCCAGTAGGCTCCATCAGGGACAGGCTAACTATGGCTACACCTTC. It translates to CASRLHQGQANYGYTF. Based on the CDR3 plus reference TRBV19 and TRBJ1-2, the full variable domain is DGGITQSPKYLFRKEGQNVTLSCEQNLNHDAMYWYRQDPGQGLRLIYYSQIVNDFQKGDIAEGYSVSREKKESFPLTVTSAQKNPTAFYLCASRLHQGQANYGYTFGSGTRLTVV.

This sequence joins TRBV19 and TRBJ2-7, with 10 bases lining up with TRBD2. This CDR3 region has 15 residues. Trimming removed 5 bases from V and 4 bases from J; junction bases left unmatched: 8. CDR1 is LNHDA and CDR2 is SQIVND in the germline V gene (reference sequence). The CDR3 sequence is CASSVLAGEMYEQYF. The CDR3 DNA is TGTGCCAGTAGTGTTCTAGCGGGGGAAATGTACGAGCAGTACTTC. Full variable domain (remainder filled in from reference TRBV19 and TRBJ2-7): DGGITQSPKYLFRKEGQNVTLSCEQNLNHDAMYWYRQDPGQGLRLIYYSQIVNDFQKGDIAEGYSVSREKKESFPLTVTSAQKNPTAFYLCASSVLAGEMYEQYFGPGTRLTVT.

The CDR3 coding sequence is TGTGCCAGTAGTATAGGCGGGAGTGCGAACACCGGGGAGCTGTTTTTT. Translating gives CASSIGGSANTGELFF. The chain uses TRBV19 and TRBJ2-2; 7 bases match TRBD2. With V trimmed by 1 base and J by 0 bases, 2 bases remained unmatched. The CDR3 is made up of 16 amino acids. Germline V CDR1 and CDR2: LNHDA, SQIVND (reference sequence).

The chain links TRBV2 to TRBJ2-1; 8 nucleotides line up with TRBD1. The CDR3 runs to 16 residues. With 2 bases clipped from V and 3 bases from J, the junction kept 6 bases outside the gene matches. In germline, CDR1 is SNHLY, CDR2 FYNNEI. This chain's CDR3 is CASSELTGAFYNEQFF. The CDR3, as DNA: TGTGCCAGCAGTGAATTGACAGGGGCGTTCTACAATGAGCAGTTCTTC.

The chain links TRBV10-3 to TRBJ1-1; 7 nucleotides line up with TRBD1. The CDR3 has 15 amino acids. J was trimmed by 5 bases and V by 0 bases; bases with no gene match: 6. Germline CDR1 is ENHRY and CDR2 is SYGVKD. The CDR3 is CAISESGQKGTEAFF. The CDR3 DNA sequence: TGTGCCATCAGTGAGTCGGGACAGAAGGGAACTGAAGCTTTCTTT.